The clone carrying this T cell receptor (beta chain) rates as medium-sized (0.01 to 0.1%). What it recognizes is unknown. This record comes from a study of immune heterogeneity within non-small cell lung tumors. The TCR beta CDR3 region underwent multiplex PCR amplification with 32 V and 13 J primers. MiXCR, run by TCRdb on the multiplex PCR reads, gives a single entry per CDR3 protein. The sample has about 2,100 distinct CDR3 sequences; about 30% are singletons. Study-level points and caveats: Clonality of local T cells correlated moderately but significantly with local tumor mutational burden (R around 0.32).

Bulk tumor genomic DNA (600 ng per sample) served as template. The authors collected several far-apart biopsies from each primary tumor during surgery. Each patient presented with untreated, newly diagnosed non-small cell lung cancer and received curative surgery. Surgery with curative intent was being performed on the donors, who were newly diagnosed non-small cell lung cancer patients. Germline lookup yields CDR1 ENHRY and CDR2 SYGVKD. The CDR3 extends over 16 amino acids. J gave up 2 bases and V 0 bases, and 3 bases lay outside the gene matches. The sample comprised lung tumor tissue. The rearrangement joins TRBV10-3 to TRBJ2-1, with 8 bases matching TRBD1. The TCR sequence derives from a man between 60 and 75 years old with non-small cell lung cancer. This CDR3 is CAISESGQDPYNEQFF. In DNA, the CDR3 is TGTGCCATCAGTGAGTCGGGACAGGACCCCTACAATGAGCAGTTCTTC.